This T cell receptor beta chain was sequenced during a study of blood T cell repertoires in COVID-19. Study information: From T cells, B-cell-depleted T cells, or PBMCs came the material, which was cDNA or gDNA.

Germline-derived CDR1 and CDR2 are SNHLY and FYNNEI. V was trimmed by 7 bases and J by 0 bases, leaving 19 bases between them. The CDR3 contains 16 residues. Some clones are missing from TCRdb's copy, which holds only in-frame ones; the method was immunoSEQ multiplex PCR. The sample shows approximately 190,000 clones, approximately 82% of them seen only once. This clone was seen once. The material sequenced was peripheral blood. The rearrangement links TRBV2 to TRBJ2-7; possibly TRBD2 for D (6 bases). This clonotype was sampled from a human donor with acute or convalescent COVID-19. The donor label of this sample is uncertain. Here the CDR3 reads CASTRGGIGSSYEQYF. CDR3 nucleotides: TGTGCCAGCACCAGAGGTGGAATCGGGAGCTCCTACGAGCAGTACTTC. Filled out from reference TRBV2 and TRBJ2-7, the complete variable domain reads EPEVTQTPSHQVTQMGQEVILRCVPISNHLYFYWYRQILGQKVEFLVSFYNNEISEKSEIFDDQFSVERPDGSNFTLKIRSTKLEDSAMYFCASTRGGIGSSYEQYFGPGTRLTVT.